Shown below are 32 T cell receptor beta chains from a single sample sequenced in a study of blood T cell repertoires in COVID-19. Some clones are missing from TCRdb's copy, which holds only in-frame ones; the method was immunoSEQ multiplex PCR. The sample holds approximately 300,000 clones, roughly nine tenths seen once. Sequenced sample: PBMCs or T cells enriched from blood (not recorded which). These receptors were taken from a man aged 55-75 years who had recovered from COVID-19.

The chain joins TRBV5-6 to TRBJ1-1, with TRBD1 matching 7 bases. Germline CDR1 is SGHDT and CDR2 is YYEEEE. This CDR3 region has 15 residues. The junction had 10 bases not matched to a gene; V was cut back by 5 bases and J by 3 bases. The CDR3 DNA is TGTGCCAGCAGTTTGCTAGGCAGGGGGGACACTGAAGCTTTCTTT. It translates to CASSLLGRGDTEAFF.

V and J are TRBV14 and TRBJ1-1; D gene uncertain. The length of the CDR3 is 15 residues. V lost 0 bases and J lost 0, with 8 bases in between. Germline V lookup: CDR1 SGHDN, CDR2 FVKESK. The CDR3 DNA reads TGTGCCAGCAGCCAAGACAGACTAATGAACACTGAAGCTTTCTTT. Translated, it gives CASSQDRLMNTEAFF.

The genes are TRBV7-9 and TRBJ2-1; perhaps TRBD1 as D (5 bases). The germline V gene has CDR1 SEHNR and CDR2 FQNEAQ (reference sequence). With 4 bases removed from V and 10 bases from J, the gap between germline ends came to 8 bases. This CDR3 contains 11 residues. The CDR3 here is CASSWTREQFF. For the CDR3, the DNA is TGTGCCAGCAGCTGGACACGAGAGCAGTTCTTC.

CDR3 nucleotide sequence: TGTGCCAGCAGTACTAACTACGAGCAGTACTTC. As protein: CASSTNYEQYF. V is TRBV6-4 and J is TRBJ2-7; D unclear. The CDR3 sequence is 11 residues long. CDR1 is MRHNA and CDR2 is SNTAGT in the germline V gene. Deletions cut 5 bases from V and 3 bases from J, with 5 bases between.

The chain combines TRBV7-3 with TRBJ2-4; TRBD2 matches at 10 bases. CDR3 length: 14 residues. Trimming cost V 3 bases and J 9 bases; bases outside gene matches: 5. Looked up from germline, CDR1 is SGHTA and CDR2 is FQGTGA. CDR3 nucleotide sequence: TGTGCCAGCAGCTTGGGCCTAGCGGGAGCCATTCAGTACTTC. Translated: CASSLGLAGAIQYF.

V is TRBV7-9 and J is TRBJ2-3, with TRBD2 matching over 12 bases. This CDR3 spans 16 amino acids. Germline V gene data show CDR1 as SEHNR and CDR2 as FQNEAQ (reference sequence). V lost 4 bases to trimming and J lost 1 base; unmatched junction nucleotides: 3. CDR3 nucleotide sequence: TGTGCCAGCAGCTCGGGACTAGCGGGCCGCACAGATACGCAGTATTTT. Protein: CASSSGLAGRTDTQYF.

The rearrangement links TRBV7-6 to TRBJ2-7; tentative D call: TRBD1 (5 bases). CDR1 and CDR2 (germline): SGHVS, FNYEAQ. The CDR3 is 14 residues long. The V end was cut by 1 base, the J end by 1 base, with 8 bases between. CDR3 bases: TGTGCCAGCAGCTTAGGTCCAGGGTCCTACGAGCAGTACTTC. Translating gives CASSLGPGSYEQYF.

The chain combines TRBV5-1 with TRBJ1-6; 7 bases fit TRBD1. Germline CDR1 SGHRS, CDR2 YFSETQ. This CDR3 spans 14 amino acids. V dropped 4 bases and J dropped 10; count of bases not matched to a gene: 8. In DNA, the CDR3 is TGCGCCAGCAGCCGGGACAGTGGGGGGTCACCCCTCCACTTT. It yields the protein CASSRDSGGSPLHF.

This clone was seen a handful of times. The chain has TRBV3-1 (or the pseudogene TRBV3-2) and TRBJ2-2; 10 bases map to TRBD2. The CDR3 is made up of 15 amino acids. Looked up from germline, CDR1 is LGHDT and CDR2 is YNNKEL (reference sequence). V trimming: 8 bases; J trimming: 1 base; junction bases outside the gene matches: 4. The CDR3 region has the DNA TGTGCCAGCGGACGACTAGCGGGGAACACCGGGGAGCTGTTTTTT. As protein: CASGRLAGNTGELFF.

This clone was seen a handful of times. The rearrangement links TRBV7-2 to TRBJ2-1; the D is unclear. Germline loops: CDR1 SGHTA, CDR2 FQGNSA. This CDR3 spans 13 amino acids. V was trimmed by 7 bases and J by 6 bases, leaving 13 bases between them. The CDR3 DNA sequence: TGTGCCAGCATGCCCCCTCTGGCCAATGAGCAGTTCTTC. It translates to CASMPPLANEQFF.

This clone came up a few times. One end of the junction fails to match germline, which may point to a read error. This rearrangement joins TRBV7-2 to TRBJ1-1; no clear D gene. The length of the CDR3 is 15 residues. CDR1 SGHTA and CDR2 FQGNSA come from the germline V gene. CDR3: CASSLAPAGNSEAFF. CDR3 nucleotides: TGTGCCAGCAGCTTAGCGCCGGCGGGGAACTCTGAAGCTTTCTTT.

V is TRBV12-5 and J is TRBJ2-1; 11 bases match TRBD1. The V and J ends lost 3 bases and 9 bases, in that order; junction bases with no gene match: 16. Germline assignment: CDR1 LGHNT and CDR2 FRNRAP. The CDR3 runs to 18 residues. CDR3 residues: CASGLIPSTWTGGSEQFF. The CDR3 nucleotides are TGTGCTAGTGGTTTAATACCCTCCACATGGACAGGGGGCTCTGAGCAGTTCTTC.

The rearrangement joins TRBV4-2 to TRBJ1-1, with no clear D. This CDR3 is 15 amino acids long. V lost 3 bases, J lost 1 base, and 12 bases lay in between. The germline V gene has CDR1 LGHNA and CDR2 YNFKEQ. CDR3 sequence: CASSQVDGGNTEAFF. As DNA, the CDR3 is TGTGCCAGCAGCCAGGTAGACGGAGGGAACACTGAAGCTTTCTTT.

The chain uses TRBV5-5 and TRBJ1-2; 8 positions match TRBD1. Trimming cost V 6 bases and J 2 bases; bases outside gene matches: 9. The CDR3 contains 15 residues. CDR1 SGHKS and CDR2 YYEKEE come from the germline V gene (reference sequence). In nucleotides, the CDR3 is TGTGCCAGCACCAACGACAGGGGAGGAAACTATGGCTACACCTTC. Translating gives CASTNDRGGNYGYTF.

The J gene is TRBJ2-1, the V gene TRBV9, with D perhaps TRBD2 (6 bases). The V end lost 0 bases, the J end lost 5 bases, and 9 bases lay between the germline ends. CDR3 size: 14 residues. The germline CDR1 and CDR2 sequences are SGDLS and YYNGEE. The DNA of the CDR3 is TGTGCCAGCAGCGTAGCGGGGGATAACAATGAGCAGTTCTTC. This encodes CASSVAGDNNEQFF.

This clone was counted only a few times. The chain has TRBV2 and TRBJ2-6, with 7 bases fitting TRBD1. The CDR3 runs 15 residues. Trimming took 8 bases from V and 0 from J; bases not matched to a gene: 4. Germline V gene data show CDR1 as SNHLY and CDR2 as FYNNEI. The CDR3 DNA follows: TGTGCCAGCGACAGGGATGCCTCTGGGGCCAACGTCCTGACTTTC. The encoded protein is CASDRDASGANVLTF.

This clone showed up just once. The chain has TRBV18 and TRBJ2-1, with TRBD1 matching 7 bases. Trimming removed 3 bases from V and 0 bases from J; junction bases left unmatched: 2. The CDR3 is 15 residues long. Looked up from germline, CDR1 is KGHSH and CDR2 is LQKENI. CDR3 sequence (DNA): TGTGCCAGCTCACCGGGACAGACCTCCTACAATGAGCAGTTCTTC. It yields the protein CASSPGQTSYNEQFF.

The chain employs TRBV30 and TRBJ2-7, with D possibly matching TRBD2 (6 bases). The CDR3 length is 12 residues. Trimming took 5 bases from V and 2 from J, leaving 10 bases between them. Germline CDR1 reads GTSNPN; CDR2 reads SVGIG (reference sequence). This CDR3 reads CAWGDLPYEQYF. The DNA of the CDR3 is TGTGCCTGGGGGGACTTACCCTACGAGCAGTACTTC.

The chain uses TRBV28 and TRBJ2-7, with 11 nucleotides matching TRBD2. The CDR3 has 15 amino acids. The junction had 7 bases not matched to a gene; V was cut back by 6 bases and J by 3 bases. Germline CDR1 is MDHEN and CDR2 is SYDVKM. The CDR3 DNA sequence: TGTGCCAGCAGGACAGGGGGACTAGCGGTCTACGAGCAGTACTTC. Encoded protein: CASRTGGLAVYEQYF.

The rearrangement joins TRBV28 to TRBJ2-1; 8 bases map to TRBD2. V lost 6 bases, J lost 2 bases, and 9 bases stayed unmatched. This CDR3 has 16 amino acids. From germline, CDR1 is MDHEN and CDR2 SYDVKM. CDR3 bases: TGTGCCAGCAGCGGAACTAGCGGTGGGCCCTACAATGAGCAGTTCTTC. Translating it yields CASSGTSGGPYNEQFF.

The CDR3 bases are TGTGCCAGCAGCTTAGCTGAGACAGGCCGAAAACTGTTTTTT. This codes for CASSLAETGRKLFF. The chain links TRBV7-8 to TRBJ1-4; maybe TRBD1 (6 bases). Trimming shortened V by 0 bases and J by 10 bases, and 12 bases separated the two germline ends. This CDR3 region has 14 residues. CDR1 is SGHVS, CDR2 FQNEAQ, per germline.

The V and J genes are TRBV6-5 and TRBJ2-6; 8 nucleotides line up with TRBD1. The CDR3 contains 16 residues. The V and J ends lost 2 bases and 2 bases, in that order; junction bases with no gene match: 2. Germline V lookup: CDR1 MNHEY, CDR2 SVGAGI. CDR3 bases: TGTGCCAGCAGTTACGGCAGGGGGCCTGGGGCCAACGTCCTGACTTTC. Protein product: CASSYGRGPGANVLTF.

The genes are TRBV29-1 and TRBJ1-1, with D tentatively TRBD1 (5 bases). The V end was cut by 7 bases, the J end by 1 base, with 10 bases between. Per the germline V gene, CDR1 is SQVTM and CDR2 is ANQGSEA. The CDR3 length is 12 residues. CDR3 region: CSARTQNTEAFF. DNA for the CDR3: TGCAGCGCCAGGACACAGAACACTGAAGCTTTCTTT.

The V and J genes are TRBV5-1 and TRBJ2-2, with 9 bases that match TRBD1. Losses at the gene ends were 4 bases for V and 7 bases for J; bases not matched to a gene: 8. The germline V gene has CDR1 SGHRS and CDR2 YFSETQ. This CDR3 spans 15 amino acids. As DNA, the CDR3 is TGCGCCAGCAGCACAGGGGGCGCGGTTGGCGGGGAGCTGTTTTTT. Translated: CASSTGGAVGGELFF.

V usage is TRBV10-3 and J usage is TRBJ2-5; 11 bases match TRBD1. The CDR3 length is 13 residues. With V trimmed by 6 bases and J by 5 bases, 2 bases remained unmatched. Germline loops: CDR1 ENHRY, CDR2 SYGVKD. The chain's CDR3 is CAIRRTGGETQYF. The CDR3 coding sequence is TGTGCCATCAGACGGACAGGGGGCGAGACCCAGTACTTC.

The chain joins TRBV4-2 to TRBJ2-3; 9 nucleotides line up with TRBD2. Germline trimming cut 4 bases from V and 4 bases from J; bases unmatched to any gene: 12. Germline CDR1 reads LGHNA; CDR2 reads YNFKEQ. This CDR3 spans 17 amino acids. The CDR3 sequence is CASSLLSSGRIADTQYF. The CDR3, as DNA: TGTGCCAGCAGCCTGCTAAGTAGCGGGAGAATTGCAGATACGCAGTATTTT.

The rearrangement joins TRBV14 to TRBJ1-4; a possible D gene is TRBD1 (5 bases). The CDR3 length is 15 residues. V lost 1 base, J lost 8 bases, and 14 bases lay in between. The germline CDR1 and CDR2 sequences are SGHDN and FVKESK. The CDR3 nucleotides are TGTGCCAGCAGCCAAGTTTCTCAGGGAGGCGAAAAACTGTTTTTT. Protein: CASSQVSQGGEKLFF.

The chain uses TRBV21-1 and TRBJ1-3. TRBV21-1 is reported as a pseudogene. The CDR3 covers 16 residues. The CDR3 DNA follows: TGTGCCAGCAGCAAACGGCGGGGAAGGGATGGAAACACCATATATTTT. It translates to CASSKRRGRDGNTIYF.

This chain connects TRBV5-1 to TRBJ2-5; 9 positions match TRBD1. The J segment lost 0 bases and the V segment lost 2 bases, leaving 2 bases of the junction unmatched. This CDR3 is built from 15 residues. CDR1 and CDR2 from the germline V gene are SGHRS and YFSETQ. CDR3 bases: TGCGCCAGCAGCTTAGGGACAGGGTACCAAGAGACCCAGTACTTC. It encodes CASSLGTGYQETQYF.

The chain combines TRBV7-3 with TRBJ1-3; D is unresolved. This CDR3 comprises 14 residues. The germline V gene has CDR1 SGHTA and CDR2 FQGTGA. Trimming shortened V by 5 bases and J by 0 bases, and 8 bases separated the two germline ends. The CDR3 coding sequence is TGTGCCAGCAGCCCCGGTCTCTCTGGAAACACCATATATTTT. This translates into CASSPGLSGNTIYF. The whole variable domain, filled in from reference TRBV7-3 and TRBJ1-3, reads GAGVSQTPSNKVTEKGKYVELRCDPISGHTALYWYRQSLGQGPEFLIYFQGTGAADDSGLPNDRFFAVRPEGSVSTLKIQRTERGDSAVYLCASSPGLSGNTIYFGEGSWLTVV.

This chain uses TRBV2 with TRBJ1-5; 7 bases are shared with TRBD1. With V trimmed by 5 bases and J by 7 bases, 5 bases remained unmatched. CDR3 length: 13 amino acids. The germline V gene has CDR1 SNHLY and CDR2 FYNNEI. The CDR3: CASSSGGWQPQHF. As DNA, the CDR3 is TGTGCCAGCAGTTCAGGGGGTTGGCAGCCCCAGCATTTT.

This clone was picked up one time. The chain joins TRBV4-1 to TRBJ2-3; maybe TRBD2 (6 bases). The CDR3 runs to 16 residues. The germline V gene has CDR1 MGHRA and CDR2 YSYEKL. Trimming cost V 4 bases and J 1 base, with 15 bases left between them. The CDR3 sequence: CASSPETRAGTDTQYF. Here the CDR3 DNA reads TGCGCCAGCAGCCCCGAGACTAGGGCGGGCACAGATACGCAGTATTTT.